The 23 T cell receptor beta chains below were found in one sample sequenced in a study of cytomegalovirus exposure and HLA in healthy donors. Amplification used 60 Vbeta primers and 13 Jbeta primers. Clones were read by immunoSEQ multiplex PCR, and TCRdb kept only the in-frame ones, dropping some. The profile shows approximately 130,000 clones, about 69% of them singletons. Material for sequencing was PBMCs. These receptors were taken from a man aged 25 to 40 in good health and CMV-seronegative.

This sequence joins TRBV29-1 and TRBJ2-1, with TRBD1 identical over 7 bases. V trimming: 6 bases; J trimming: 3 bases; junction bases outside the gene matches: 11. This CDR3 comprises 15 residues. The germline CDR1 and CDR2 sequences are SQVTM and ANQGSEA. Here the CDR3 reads CSVPPLGQIYNEQFF. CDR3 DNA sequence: TGCAGCGTCCCGCCTTTGGGACAGATCTACAATGAGCAGTTCTTC.

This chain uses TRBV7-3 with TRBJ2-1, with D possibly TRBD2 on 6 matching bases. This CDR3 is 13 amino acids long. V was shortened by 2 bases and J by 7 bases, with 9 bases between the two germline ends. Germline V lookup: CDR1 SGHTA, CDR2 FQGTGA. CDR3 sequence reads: CASSLGGTNEQFF. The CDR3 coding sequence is TGTGCCAGCAGCTTAGGAGGGACGAATGAGCAGTTCTTC.

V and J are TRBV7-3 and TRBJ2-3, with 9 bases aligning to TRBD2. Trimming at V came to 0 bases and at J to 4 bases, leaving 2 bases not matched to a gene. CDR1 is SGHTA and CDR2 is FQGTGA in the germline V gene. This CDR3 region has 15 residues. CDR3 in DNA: TGTGCCAGCAGCTTAACTAGCGGGAGTGCAGATACGCAGTATTTT. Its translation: CASSLTSGSADTQYF.

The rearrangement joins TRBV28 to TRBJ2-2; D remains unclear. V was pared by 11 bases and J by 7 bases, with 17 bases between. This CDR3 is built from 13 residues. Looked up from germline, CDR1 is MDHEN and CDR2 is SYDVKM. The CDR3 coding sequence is TGTGCCGGAAAAACTAAACCCTACGGGGAGCTGTTTTTT. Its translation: CAGKTKPYGELFF.

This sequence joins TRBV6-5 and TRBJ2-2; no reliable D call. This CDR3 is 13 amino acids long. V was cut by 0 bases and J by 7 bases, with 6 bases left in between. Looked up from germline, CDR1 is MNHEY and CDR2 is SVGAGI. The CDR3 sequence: CASSYSRFGELFF. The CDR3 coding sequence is TGTGCCAGCAGTTACTCCAGGTTCGGGGAGCTGTTTTTT.

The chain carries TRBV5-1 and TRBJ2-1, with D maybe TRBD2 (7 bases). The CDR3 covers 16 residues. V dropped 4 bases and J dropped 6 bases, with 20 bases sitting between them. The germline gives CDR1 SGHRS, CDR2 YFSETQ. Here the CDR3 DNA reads TGCGCCAGCAGCGTTTTAGGGGGGGCCGTAGGCAATGAGCAGTTCTTC. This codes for CASSVLGGAVGNEQFF.

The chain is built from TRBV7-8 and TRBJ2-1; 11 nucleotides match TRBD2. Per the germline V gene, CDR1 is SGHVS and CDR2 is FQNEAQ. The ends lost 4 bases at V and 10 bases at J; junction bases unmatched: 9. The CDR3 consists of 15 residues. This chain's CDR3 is CASSSRLAGKEEQFF. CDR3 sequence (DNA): TGTGCCAGCAGCTCGCGACTAGCGGGAAAAGAGGAGCAGTTCTTC.

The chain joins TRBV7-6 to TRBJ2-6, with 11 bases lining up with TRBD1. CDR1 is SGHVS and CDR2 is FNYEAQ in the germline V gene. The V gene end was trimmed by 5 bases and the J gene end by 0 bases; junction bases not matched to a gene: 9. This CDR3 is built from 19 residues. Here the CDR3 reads CASSPPGQGASSGANVLTF. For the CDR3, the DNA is TGTGCCAGCAGCCCCCCCGGACAGGGGGCTAGCTCTGGGGCCAACGTCCTGACTTTC.

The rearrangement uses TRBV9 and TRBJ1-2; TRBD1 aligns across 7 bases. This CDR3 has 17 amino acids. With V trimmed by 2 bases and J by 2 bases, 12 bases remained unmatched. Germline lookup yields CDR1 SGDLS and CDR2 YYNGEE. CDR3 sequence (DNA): TGTGCCAGCAGCGTCGACCGGGACAGAGAAGGAAACTATGGCTACACCTTC. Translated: CASSVDRDREGNYGYTF. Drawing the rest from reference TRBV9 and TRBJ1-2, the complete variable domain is DSGVTQTPKHLITATGQRVTLRCSPRSGDLSVYWYQQSLDQGLQFLIQYYNGEERAKGNILERFSAQQFPDLHSELNLSSLELGDSALYFCASSVDRDREGNYGYTFGSGTRLTVV.

CDR3 residues: CASSPSGNEQFF. The CDR3 DNA follows: TGCGCCAGCAGCCCTAGTGGTAATGAGCAGTTCTTC. The chain carries TRBV5-1 and TRBJ2-1; D gene ambiguous. The CDR3 has 12 residues. V lost 4 bases and J 7 bases, leaving 9 bases between the germline ends. Germline assignment: CDR1 SGHRS and CDR2 YFSETQ.

The CDR3 bases are TGTGCCAGCAGCTCTCCCGGGGGGGCAGGGTGGGTAGAGACCCAGTACTTC. The encoded protein is CASSSPGGAGWVETQYF. The rearrangement joins TRBV7-2 to TRBJ2-5; TRBD2 agrees at 8 bases. Germline V gives CDR1 SGHTA, CDR2 FQGNSA. The V gene end was trimmed by 4 bases and the J gene end by 4 bases; junction bases not matched to a gene: 14. The CDR3 contains 17 residues. Combining the CDR3 with reference TRBV7-2 and TRBJ2-5 gives the whole variable domain GAGVSQSPSNKVTEKGKDVELRCDPISGHTALYWYRQSLGQGLEFLIYFQGNSAPDKSGLPSDRFSAERTGGSVSTLTIQRTQQEDSAVYLCASSSPGGAGWVETQYFGPGTRLLVL.

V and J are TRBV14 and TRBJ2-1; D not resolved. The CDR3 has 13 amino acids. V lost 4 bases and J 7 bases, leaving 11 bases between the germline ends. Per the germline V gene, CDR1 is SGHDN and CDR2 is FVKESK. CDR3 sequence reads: CASSPSRKNEQFF. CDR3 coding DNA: TGTGCCAGCAGCCCATCTAGGAAGAATGAGCAGTTCTTC.

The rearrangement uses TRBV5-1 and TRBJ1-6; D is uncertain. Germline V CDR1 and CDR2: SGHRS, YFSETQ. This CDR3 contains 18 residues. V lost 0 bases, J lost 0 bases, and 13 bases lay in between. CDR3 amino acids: CASSLESGGSSYNSPLHF. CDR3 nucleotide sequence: TGCGCCAGCAGCTTGGAAAGTGGAGGGAGCTCCTATAATTCACCCCTCCACTTT. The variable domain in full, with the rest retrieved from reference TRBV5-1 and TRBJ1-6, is KAGVTQTPRYLIKTRGQQVTLSCSPISGHRSVSWYQQTPGQGLQFLFEYFSETQRNKGNFPGRFSGRQFSNSRSEMNVSTLELGDSALYLCASSLESGGSSYNSPLHFGNGTRLTVT.

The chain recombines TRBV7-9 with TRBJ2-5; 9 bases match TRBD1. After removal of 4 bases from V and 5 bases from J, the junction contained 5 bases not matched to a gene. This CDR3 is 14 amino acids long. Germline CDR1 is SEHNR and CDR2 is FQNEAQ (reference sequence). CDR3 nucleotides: TGTGCCAGCAGCTCGGGACAGGGATGGGAGACCCAGTACTTC. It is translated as CASSSGQGWETQYF.

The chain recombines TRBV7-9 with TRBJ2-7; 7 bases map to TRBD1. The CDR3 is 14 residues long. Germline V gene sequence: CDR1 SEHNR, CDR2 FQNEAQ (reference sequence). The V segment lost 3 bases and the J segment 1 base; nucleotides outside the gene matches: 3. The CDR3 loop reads CASSLQGESYEQYF. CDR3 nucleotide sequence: TGTGCCAGCAGCTTGCAGGGGGAATCCTACGAGCAGTACTTC.

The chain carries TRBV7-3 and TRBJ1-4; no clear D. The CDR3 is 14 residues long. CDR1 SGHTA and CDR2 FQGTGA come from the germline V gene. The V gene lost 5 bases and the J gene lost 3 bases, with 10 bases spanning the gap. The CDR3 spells CASSHEAPNEKLFF. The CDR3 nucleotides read TGTGCCAGCAGCCACGAGGCACCTAATGAAAAACTGTTTTTT. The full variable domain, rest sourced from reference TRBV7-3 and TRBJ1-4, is GAGVSQTPSNKVTEKGKYVELRCDPISGHTALYWYRQSLGQGPEFLIYFQGTGAADDSGLPNDRFFAVRPEGSVSTLKIQRTERGDSAVYLCASSHEAPNEKLFFGSGTQLSVL.

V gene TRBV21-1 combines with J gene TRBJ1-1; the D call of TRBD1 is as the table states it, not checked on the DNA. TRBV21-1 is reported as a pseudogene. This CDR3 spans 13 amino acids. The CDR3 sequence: CASSKGQNTEAFF. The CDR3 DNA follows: TGTGCCAGCAGCAAGGGACAGAACACTGAAGCTTTCTTT.

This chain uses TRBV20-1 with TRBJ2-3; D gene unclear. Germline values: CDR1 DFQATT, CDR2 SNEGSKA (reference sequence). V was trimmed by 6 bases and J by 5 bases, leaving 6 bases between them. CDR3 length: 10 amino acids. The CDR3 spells CSAAGDTQYF. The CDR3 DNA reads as TGCAGTGCCGCAGGAGATACGCAGTATTTT.

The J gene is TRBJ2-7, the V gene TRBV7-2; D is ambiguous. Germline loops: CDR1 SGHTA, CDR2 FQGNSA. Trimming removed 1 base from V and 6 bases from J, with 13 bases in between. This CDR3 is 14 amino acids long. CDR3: CASSLVGRSPEQYF. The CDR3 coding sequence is TGTGCCAGCAGCTTAGTGGGCCGCAGCCCCGAGCAGTACTTC.

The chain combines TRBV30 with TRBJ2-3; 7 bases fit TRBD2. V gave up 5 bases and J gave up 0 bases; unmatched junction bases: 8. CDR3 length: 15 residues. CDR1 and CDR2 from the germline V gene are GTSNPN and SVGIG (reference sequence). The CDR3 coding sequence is TGTGCCTGGTTGACGGGGGGACGAAGCACAGATACGCAGTATTTT. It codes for CAWLTGGRSTDTQYF.

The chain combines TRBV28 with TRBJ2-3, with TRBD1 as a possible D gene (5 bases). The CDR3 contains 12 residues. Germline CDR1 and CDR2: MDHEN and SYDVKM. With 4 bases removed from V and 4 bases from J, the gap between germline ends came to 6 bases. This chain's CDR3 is CASSSGSDTQYF. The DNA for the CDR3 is TGTGCCAGCAGTTCAGGGTCAGATACGCAGTATTTT.

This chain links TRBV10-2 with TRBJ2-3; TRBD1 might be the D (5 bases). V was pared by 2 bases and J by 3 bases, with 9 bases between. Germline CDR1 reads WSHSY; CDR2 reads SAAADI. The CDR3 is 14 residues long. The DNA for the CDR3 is TGCGCCAGCAGTGAGACCCCAGGGACAGATACGCAGTATTTT. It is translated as CASSETPGTDTQYF.

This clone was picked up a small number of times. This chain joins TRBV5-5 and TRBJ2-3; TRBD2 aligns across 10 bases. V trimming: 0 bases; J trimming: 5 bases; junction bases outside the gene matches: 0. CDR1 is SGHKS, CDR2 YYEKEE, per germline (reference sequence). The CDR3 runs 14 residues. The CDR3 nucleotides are TGTGCCAGCAGCTTGGTAGCGGGAGGAGATACGCAGTATTTT. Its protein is CASSLVAGGDTQYF.